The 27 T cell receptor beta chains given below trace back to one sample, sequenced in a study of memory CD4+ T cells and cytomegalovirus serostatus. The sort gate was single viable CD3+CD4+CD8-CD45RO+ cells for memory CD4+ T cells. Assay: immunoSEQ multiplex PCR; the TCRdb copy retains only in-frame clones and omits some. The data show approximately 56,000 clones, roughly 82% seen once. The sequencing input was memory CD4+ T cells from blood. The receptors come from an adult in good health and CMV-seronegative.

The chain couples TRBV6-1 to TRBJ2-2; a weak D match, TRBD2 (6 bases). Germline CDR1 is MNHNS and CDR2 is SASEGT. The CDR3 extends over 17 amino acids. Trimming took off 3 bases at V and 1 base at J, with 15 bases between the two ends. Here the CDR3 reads CASSEGWWGLNTGELFF. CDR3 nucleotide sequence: TGTGCCAGCAGTGAGGGGTGGTGGGGACTGAACACCGGGGAGCTGTTTTTT.

The CDR3 region has the DNA TGTGCCAGCAGCCTCGTAACAGGGACTAGGGGAGACAATGAGCAGTTCTTC. The encoded protein is CASSLVTGTRGDNEQFF. The chain has TRBV5-6 and TRBJ2-1; 8 nucleotides align to TRBD2. This CDR3 spans 17 amino acids. Germline CDR1 SGHDT, CDR2 YYEEEE. Trimming removed 4 bases from V and 5 bases from J; junction bases left unmatched: 14. Based on the CDR3 plus reference TRBV5-6 and TRBJ2-1, the full variable domain is DAGVTQSPTHLIKTRGQQVTLRCSPKSGHDTVSWYQQALGQGPQFIFQYYEEEERQRGNFPDRFSGHQFPNYSSELNVNALLLGDSALYLCASSLVTGTRGDNEQFFGPGTRLTVL.

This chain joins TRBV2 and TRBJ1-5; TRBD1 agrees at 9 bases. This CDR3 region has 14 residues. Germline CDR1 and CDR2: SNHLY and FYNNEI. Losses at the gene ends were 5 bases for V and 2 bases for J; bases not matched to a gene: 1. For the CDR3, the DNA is TGTGCCAGCAGTAGGGACAGGGGCAATCAGCCCCAGCATTTT. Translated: CASSRDRGNQPQHF. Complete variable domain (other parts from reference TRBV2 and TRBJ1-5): EPEVTQTPSHQVTQMGQEVILRCVPISNHLYFYWYRQILGQKVEFLVSFYNNEISEKSEIFDDQFSVERPDGSNFTLKIRSTKLEDSAMYFCASSRDRGNQPQHFGDGTRLSIL.

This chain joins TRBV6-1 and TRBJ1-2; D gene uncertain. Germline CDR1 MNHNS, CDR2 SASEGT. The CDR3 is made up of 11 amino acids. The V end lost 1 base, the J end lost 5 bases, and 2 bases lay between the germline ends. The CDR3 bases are TGTGCCAGCAGTGAAGAATATGGCTACACCTTC. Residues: CASSEEYGYTF.

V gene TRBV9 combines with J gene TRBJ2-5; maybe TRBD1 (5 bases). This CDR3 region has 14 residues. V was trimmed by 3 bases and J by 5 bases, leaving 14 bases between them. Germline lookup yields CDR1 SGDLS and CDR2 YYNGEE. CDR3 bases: TGTGCCAGCAGCGGCGGACATCCCGGGGAGACCCAGTACTTC. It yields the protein CASSGGHPGETQYF.

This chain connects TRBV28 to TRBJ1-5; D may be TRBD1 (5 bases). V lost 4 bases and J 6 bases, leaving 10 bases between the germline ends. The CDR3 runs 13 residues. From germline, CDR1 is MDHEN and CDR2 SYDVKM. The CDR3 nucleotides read TGTGCCAGCAGTTGGCAGGGAGGTCAGCCCCAGCATTTT. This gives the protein CASSWQGGQPQHF.

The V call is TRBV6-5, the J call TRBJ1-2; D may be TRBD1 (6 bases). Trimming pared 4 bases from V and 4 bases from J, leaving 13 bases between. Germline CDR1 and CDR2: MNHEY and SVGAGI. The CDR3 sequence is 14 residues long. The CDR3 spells CASSSPGHPYGYTF. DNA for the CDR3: TGTGCCAGCAGTTCTCCGGGACACCCCTATGGCTACACCTTC.

The CDR3 sequence is CASRQGVTDTQYF. The CDR3 DNA reads TGTGCCAGCCGGCAGGGCGTCACAGATACGCAGTATTTT. This chain joins TRBV7-9 and TRBJ2-3; D perhaps matches TRBD1 (5 bases). V shed 8 bases and J shed 2 bases, with 11 bases lying between them. Germline V gives CDR1 SEHNR, CDR2 FQNEAQ (reference sequence). This CDR3 has 13 amino acids.

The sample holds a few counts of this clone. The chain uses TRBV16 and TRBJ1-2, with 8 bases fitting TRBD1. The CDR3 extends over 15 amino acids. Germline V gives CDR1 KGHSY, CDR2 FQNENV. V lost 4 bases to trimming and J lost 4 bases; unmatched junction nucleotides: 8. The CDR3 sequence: CASSPSPGQGYGYTF. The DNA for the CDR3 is TGTGCCAGCAGCCCTTCTCCCGGACAGGGCTATGGCTACACCTTC. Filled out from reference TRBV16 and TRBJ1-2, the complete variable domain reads GEEVAQTPKHLVRGEGQKAKLYCAPIKGHSYVFWYQQVLKNEFKFLISFQNENVFDETGMPKERFSAKCLPNSPCSLEIQATKLEDSAVYFCASSPSPGQGYGYTFGSGTRLTVV.

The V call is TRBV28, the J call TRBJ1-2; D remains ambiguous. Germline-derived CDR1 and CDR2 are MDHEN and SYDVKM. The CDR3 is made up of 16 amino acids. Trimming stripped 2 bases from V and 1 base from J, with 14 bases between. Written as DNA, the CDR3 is TGTGCCAGCAGTTTACCGCAACCTACAGATAACTATGGCTACACCTTC. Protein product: CASSLPQPTDNYGYTF.

CDR3 sequence (DNA): TGTGCCAGTAGTTCTAAGTTGAGCAGGTTTATTTTGGATCAGCCCCAGCATTTT. Translated: CASSSKLSRFILDQPQHF. The V gene is TRBV19, the J gene TRBJ1-5; D uncertain. CDR3 size: 18 residues. Germline CDR1 LNHDA, CDR2 SQIVND (reference sequence). Trimming cost V 5 bases and J 5 bases, with 25 bases left between them.

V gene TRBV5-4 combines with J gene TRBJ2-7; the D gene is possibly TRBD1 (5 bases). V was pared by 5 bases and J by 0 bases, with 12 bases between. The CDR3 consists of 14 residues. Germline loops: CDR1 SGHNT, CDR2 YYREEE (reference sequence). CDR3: CASSKQGPSYEQYF. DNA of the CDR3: TGTGCCAGCAGTAAGCAGGGTCCCTCCTACGAGCAGTACTTC. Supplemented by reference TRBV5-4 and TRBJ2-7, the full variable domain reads ETGVTQSPTHLIKTRGQQVTLRCSSQSGHNTVSWYQQALGQGPQFIFQYYREEENGRGNFPPRFSGLQFPNYSSELNVNALELDDSALYLCASSKQGPSYEQYFGPGTRLTVT.

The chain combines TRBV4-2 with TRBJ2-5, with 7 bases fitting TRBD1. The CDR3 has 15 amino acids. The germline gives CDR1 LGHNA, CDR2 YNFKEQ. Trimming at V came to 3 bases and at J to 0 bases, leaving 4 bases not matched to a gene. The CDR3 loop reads CASSQAQGYQETQYF. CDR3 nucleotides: TGTGCCAGCAGCCAGGCACAGGGGTACCAAGAGACCCAGTACTTC.

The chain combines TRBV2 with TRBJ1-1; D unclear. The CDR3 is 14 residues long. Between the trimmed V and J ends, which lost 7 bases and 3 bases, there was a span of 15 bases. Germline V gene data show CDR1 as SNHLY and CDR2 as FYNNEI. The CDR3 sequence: CASTKLGGDTEAFF. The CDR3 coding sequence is TGTGCCAGCACGAAACTCGGCGGGGACACTGAAGCTTTCTTT.

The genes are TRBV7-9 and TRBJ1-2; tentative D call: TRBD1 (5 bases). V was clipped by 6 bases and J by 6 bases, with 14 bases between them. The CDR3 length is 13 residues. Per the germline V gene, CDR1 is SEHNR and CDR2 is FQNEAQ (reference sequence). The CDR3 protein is CASRPTGRNGYTF. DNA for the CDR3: TGTGCCAGCAGGCCTACAGGCCGGAATGGCTACACCTTC.

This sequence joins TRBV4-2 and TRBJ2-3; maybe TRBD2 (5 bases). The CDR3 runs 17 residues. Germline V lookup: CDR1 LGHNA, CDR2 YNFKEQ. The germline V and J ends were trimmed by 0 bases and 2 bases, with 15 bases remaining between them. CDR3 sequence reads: CASSQEGRGGYTDTQYF. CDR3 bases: TGTGCCAGCAGCCAAGAAGGGAGAGGCGGGTACACAGATACGCAGTATTTT.

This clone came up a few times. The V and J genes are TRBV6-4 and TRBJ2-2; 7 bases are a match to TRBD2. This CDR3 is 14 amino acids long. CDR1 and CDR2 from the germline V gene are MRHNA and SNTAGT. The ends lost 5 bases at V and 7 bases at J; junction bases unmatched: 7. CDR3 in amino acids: CASSPQRGGGELFF. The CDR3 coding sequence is TGTGCCAGCAGTCCCCAGCGGGGCGGCGGGGAGCTGTTTTTT.

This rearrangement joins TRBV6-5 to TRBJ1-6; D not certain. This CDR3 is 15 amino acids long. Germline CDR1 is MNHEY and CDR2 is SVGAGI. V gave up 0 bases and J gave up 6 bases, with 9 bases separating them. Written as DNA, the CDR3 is TGTGCCAGCAGTTACTCGAACCTTCCTAATTCACCCCTCCACTTT. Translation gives CASSYSNLPNSPLHF.

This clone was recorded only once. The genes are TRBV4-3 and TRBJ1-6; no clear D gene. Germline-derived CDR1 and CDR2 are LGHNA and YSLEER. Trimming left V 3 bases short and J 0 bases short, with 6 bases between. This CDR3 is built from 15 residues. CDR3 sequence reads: CASSQASSYNSPLHF. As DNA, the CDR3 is TGCGCCAGCAGCCAGGCGAGCTCCTATAATTCACCCCTCCACTTT.

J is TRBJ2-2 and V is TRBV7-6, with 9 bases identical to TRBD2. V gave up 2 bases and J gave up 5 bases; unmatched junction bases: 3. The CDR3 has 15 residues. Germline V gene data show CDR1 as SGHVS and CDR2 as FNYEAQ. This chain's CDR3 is CASSLPLAGTGELFF. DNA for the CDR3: TGTGCCAGCAGCTTACCCCTAGCGGGGACCGGGGAGCTGTTTTTT.

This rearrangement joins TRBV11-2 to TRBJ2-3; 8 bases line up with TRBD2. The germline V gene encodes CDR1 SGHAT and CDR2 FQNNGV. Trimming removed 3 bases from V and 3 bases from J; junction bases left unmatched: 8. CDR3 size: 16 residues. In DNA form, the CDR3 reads TGTGCCAGCAGCTTGGATCCGGGGGGGCTAACAGATACGCAGTATTTT. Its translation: CASSLDPGGLTDTQYF.

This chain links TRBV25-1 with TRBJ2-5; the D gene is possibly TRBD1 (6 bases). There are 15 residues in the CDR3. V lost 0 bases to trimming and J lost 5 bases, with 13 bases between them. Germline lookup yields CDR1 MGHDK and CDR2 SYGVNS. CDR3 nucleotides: TGTGCCAGCAGTGAATATGAACCAAGGGGGGAGACCCAGTACTTC. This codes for CASSEYEPRGETQYF. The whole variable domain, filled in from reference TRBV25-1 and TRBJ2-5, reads EADIYQTPRYLVIGTGKKITLECSQTMGHDKMYWYQQDPGMELHLIHYSYGVNSTEKGDLSSESTVSRIRTEHFPLTLESARPSHTSQYLCASSEYEPRGETQYFGPGTRLLVL.

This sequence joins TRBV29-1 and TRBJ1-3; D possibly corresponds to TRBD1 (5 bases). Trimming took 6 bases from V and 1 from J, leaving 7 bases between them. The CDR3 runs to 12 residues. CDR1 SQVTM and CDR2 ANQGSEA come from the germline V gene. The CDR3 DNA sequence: TGCAGCGTGGGACTATCTGGAAACACCATATATTTT. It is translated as CSVGLSGNTIYF.

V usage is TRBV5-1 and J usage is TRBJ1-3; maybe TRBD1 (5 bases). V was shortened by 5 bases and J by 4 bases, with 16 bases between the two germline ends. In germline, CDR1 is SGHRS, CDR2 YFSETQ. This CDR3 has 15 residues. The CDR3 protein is CASRSDTSAGNTIYF. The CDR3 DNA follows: TGCGCCAGCAGATCGGACACCTCGGCAGGAAACACCATATATTTT.

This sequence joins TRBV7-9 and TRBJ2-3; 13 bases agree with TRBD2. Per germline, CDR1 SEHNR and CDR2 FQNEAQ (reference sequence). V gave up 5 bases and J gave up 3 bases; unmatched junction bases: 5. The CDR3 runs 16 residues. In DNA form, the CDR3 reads TGTGCCAGCAGCGGCGGACTAGCGGGGGTTACAGATACGCAGTATTTT. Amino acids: CASSGGLAGVTDTQYF.

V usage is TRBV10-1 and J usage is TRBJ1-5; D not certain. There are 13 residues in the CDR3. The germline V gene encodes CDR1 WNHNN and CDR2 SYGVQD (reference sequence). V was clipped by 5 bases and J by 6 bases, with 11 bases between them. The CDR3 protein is CASSCRRIQPQHF. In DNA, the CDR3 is TGCGCCAGCAGTTGCCGCAGGATTCAGCCCCAGCATTTT.

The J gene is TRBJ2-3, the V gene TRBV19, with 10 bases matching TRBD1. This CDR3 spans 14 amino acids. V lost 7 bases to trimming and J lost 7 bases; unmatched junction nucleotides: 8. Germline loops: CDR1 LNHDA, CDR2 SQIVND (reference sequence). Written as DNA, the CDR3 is TGTGCCAGTATCGGGGGACAGGGGACATATACGCAGTATTTT. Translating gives CASIGGQGTYTQYF.